This is a list of T cell receptor beta chains from one sample in a study of T cell responses to AZD1222 COVID-19 vaccine. Method: immunoSEQ multiplex PCR; TCRdb's copy keeps in-frame clones and lacks some. The table lists about 150,000 clones, 80% to 95% of them singletons. This specimen was peripheral blood, taken 28 days after the second AZD1222 dose. The receptors come from an adult who received the AZD1222 COVID-19 vaccine. CDR3s include the opening cysteine and the closing phenylalanine or tryptophan. D genes are given only for firm matches. Clone size is shown for a subset of rows, as once, few, many or a class of expanded clone.

d_call j_call clone_size v_call cdr3_aa cdr3_nt
TRBD2 TRBJ2-1 . TRBV4-3 CASSQDLNAGLAGGVGYNEQFF TGCGCCAGCAGCCAAGATCTTAACGCGGGACTAGCGGGAGGGGTGGGGTACAATGAGCAGTTCTTC
. TRBJ2-5 . TRBV7-2 CASSLRGGGQETQYF TGTGCCAGCAGCCTGCGTGGCGGCGGCCAAGAGACCCAGTACTTC
. TRBJ2-7 . TRBV19 CASSIGGTASYEQYF TGTGCCAGTAGTATCGGAGGGACAGCCTCCTACGAGCAGTACTTC
TRBD1 TRBJ2-6 . TRBV13 CASSQRGGAGPPGANVLTF TGTGCCAGCAGCCAAAGAGGGGGCGCGGGTCCACCTGGGGCCAACGTCCTGACTTTC
. TRBJ2-1 . TRBV4-2 CASSQEWGGLGSSYNEQFF TGTGCCAGCAGCCAAGAATGGGGAGGTTTAGGGAGCTCCTACAATGAGCAGTTCTTC
. TRBJ1-2 . TRBV7-2 CASSLVQNPVYGYTF TGTGCCAGCAGCTTAGTGCAGAACCCCGTCTATGGCTACACCTTC
. TRBJ2-3 . TRBV7-2 CASSSQFGYTDTQYF TGTGCCAGCAGCTCCCAATTCGGGTACACAGATACGCAGTATTTT
TRBD1 TRBJ1-3 few TRBV28 CASSLQGAYGNTIYF TGTGCCAGCAGTTTACAGGGGGCATATGGAAACACCATATATTTT
TRBD1 TRBJ2-7 . TRBV28 CASSSPGQGGHEQYF TGTGCCAGCAGTTCACCGGGACAGGGGGGCCACGAGCAGTACTTC
TRBD2 TRBJ2-7 . TRBV6-5 CASSSLAAGTHEQYF TGTGCCAGCAGTTCCCTCGCAGCGGGGACCCACGAGCAGTACTTC
. TRBJ2-1 few TRBV11-3 CASSPDGGVNNEQFF TGTGCCAGCAGCCCCGACGGGGGCGTAAACAATGAGCAGTTCTTC
TRBD2 TRBJ2-3 . TRBV28 CASSLKRGLPDTQYF TGTGCCAGCAGTTTAAAGCGGGGGTTGCCAGATACGCAGTATTTT
. TRBJ2-1 . TRBV5-6 CASSSAQGAAPTSYNEQFF TGTGCCAGCAGCTCCGCCCAAGGAGCCGCTCCAACCTCCTACAATGAGCAGTTCTTC
. TRBJ1-2 . TRBV28 CASVGADPNYGYTF TGTGCCAGCGTGGGGGCAGATCCTAACTATGGCTACACCTTC
TRBD1 TRBJ1-2 . TRBV19 CASSISEDRGGGYTF TGTGCCAGTAGTATCTCCGAGGACAGGGGTGGTGGCTACACCTTC
. TRBJ2-1 . TRBV19 CASSLQGPLYNEQFF TGTGCCAGTAGTCTCCAGGGTCCCCTTTACAATGAGCAGTTCTTC
. TRBJ1-1 . TRBV2 CASSAVERGGKAFF TGTGCCAGCAGTGCCGTCGAGCGGGGAGGAAAAGCTTTCTTT
. TRBJ2-5 . TRBV5-1 CASSPPGIRGETQYF TGCGCCAGCAGCCCACCCGGGATCCGAGGGGAGACCCAGTACTTC
TRBD1 TRBJ2-2 . TRBV4-1 CASSQDRTGGGHGELFF TGCGCCAGCAGCCAAGATAGAACAGGGGGCGGGCACGGGGAGCTGTTTTTT
. TRBJ1-3 . TRBV11-2 CASSLVSAGRGNTIYF TGTGCCAGCAGCTTAGTCTCGGCCGGGCGAGGAAACACCATATATTTT
TRBD1 TRBJ1-5 once TRBV5-1 CASSPGQGTYQPQHF TGCGCCAGCAGCCCGGGACAGGGGACCTATCAGCCCCAGCATTTT
. TRBJ1-3 . TRBV18 CASSPPGRVGNTIYF TGTGCCAGCTCACCACCGGGCCGGGTCGGAAACACCATATATTTT
. TRBJ2-3 . TRBV9 CASMGESTDTQYF TGTGCCAGCATGGGGGAGAGCACAGATACGCAGTATTTT
. TRBJ2-7 . TRBV6-1 CASSDAGTRNYEQYF TGTGCCAGCAGTGACGCCGGGACCCGGAACTACGAGCAGTACTTC
. TRBJ1-5 . TRBV5-5 CASSLLWWGIQPQHF TGTGCCAGCAGCTTACTATGGTGGGGTATTCAGCCCCAGCATTTT
TRBD1 TRBJ2-2 . TRBV5-1 CASSGGRTGLTPGELFF TGCGCCAGCAGCGGAGGCCGGACAGGTCTAACACCCGGGGAGCTGTTTTTT
. TRBJ1-3 . TRBV9 CASSVGDFSGNTIYF TGTGCCAGCAGCGTAGGTGATTTCTCTGGAAACACCATATATTTT
TRBD1 TRBJ1-2 once TRBV30 CAWRDTRGPGYTF TGTGCCTGGAGAGATACCAGGGGGCCTGGCTACACCTTC
TRBD1 TRBJ2-2 . TRBV27 CASSPRTTGQGAAGELFF TGTGCCAGCAGTCCTCGTACTACGGGACAGGGGGCGGCCGGGGAGCTGTTTTTT
TRBD1 TRBJ1-2 few TRBV5-1 CASSSQGALGYTF TGCGCCAGCAGCTCACAGGGGGCGCTTGGCTACACCTTC
. TRBJ1-1 . TRBV18 CASSLTTNTEAFF TGTGCCAGCTCACTTACAACGAACACTGAAGCTTTCTTT
. TRBJ2-7 . TRBV3-1/TRBV3-2 CASSQVSGAGYEQYF TGTGCCAGCAGCCAAGTTTCGGGGGCAGGGTACGAGCAGTACTTC
TRBD2 TRBJ2-5 . TRBV5-8 CASSPGTSGRETQYF TGTGCCAGCAGCCCCGGGACTAGCGGGAGGGAGACCCAGTACTTC
. TRBJ2-1 . TRBV11-2 CASRNRDNEQFF TGTGCCAGCAGGAACAGGGACAATGAGCAGTTCTTC
TRBD1 TRBJ1-1 . TRBV6-5 CASSFTGVNTEAFF TGTGCCAGCAGTTTTACAGGGGTGAACACTGAAGCTTTCTTT